What follows are 26 T cell receptor beta chains derived from one specimen sequenced in a study of cytomegalovirus exposure and HLA in healthy donors. Libraries were prepared by immunoSEQ multiplex PCR; TCRdb keeps only in-frame clonotypes and omits some of them. Altogether tens of thousands of clones are present, 93% being singletons, with the ten largest covering 3% to 4.5%. Sequenced sample: PBMCs. The receptor source for this set is a woman aged 25 to 45 in good health and CMV-seronegative.

CDR3 bases: TGCGCCAGCAGCTTGGAGCAGGCGGGAAGGGGCTACACCTTC. Amino acid sequence: CASSLEQAGRGYTF. This chain uses TRBV5-1 with TRBJ1-2; D not resolved. CDR3 length: 14 amino acids. Trimming shortened V by 0 bases and J by 8 bases, and 14 bases separated the two germline ends. Germline values: CDR1 SGHRS, CDR2 YFSETQ.

The chain links TRBV7-2 to TRBJ1-6, with D tentatively TRBD1 (6 bases). Germline loops: CDR1 SGHTA, CDR2 FQGNSA. This CDR3 is 14 amino acids long. Deletions cut 1 base from V and 9 bases from J, with 10 bases between. The CDR3 nucleotides are TGTGCCAGCAGCTTAGGGGCAGGGGTTTCACCCCTCCACTTT. Translating it yields CASSLGAGVSPLHF.

The J gene is TRBJ1-2, the V gene TRBV6-5; 7 nucleotides agree with TRBD1. Looked up from germline, CDR1 is MNHEY and CDR2 is SVGAGI. The CDR3 is 15 amino acids. With 2 bases clipped from V and 2 bases from J, the junction kept 5 bases outside the gene matches. The CDR3 reads CASSYLMGQNYGYTF. In nucleotides, the CDR3 is TGTGCCAGCAGTTACCTAATGGGACAGAACTATGGCTACACCTTC.

The chain combines TRBV6-5 with TRBJ2-6, with no clear D. The V gene's germline CDR1 is MNHEY and CDR2 SVGAGI. V lost 5 bases and J lost 8, with 4 bases in between. This CDR3 is built from 11 residues. The CDR3 sequence: CASSLSNVLTF. The DNA for the CDR3 is TGTGCCAGCAGTCTCTCCAACGTCCTGACTTTC.

The chain carries TRBV9 and TRBJ2-7; D is possibly TRBD1 (6 bases). The CDR3 contains 13 residues. V was cut by 2 bases and J by 3 bases, with 9 bases left in between. Germline CDR1 and CDR2: SGDLS and YYNGEE. CDR3 DNA sequence: TGTGCCAGCAGCGTCCGGGACAACTACGAGCAGTACTTC. This translates into CASSVRDNYEQYF.

This clone was observed once. The rearrangement joins TRBV11-2 to TRBJ2-2, with TRBD1 matching over 8 bases. With 5 bases clipped from V and 6 bases from J, the junction kept 11 bases outside the gene matches. Germline V gene data show CDR1 as SGHAT and CDR2 as FQNNGV. The CDR3 sequence is 16 residues long. The CDR3 region has the DNA TGTGCCAGCAGCATTCGAGCCGGGACAGGACCCGGGGAGCTGTTTTTT. This translates into CASSIRAGTGPGELFF. Drawing the rest from reference TRBV11-2 and TRBJ2-2, the complete variable domain is EAGVAQSPRYKIIEKRQSVAFWCNPISGHATLYWYQQILGQGPKLLIQFQNNGVVDDSQLPKDRFSAERLKGVDSTLKIQPAKLEDSAVYLCASSIRAGTGPGELFFGEGSRLTVL.

V is TRBV27 and J is TRBJ2-3; 12 positions agree with TRBD2. Germline V gene data show CDR1 as MNHEY and CDR2 as SMNVEV (reference sequence). J was trimmed by 4 bases and V by 10 bases; bases with no gene match: 12. The CDR3 covers 16 residues. The CDR3 protein is CAIKPQLAGGSDTQYF. CDR3 coding DNA: TGTGCCATCAAACCTCAACTAGCGGGGGGATCAGATACGCAGTATTTT.

The chain recombines TRBV2 with TRBJ2-7; D is ambiguous. Germline CDR1 reads SNHLY; CDR2 reads FYNNEI. The germline V and J ends were trimmed by 1 base and 10 bases, with 8 bases remaining between them. This CDR3 is built from 11 residues. The CDR3 DNA reads as TGTGCCAGCAGTGAAGACATCGCTCAGTACTTC. Amino acids: CASSEDIAQYF.

The chain joins TRBV21-1 to TRBJ1-2; the table names TRBD1, a call not compared with the DNA. TRBV21-1 represents a pseudogene. This CDR3 spans 17 amino acids. The chain's CDR3 is CASSKEIRDRGPEGYTF. CDR3 DNA sequence: TGTGCCAGCAGCAAAGAGATTAGGGACAGGGGGCCCGAAGGCTACACCTTC.

The chain couples TRBV9 to TRBJ2-7; 7 positions match TRBD1. Germline values: CDR1 SGDLS, CDR2 YYNGEE. V was pared by 0 bases and J by 5 bases, with 5 bases of the junction left unmatched. The CDR3 extends over 14 amino acids. The CDR3 coding sequence is TGTGCCAGCAGCGTAGGGGGACAGTTCCACGAGCAGTACTTC. Translated, it gives CASSVGGQFHEQYF.

J is TRBJ1-1 and V is TRBV11-2; 10 positions match TRBD1. Trimming cost V 5 bases and J 6 bases; bases outside gene matches: 15. The germline V gene has CDR1 SGHAT and CDR2 FQNNGV. The CDR3 is made up of 17 amino acids. This CDR3 is CASSANSRQGAGAEAFF. In DNA form, the CDR3 reads TGTGCCAGCAGCGCAAACTCTCGACAGGGGGCAGGGGCTGAAGCTTTCTTT.

The chain recombines TRBV28 with TRBJ1-5, with 7 bases that match TRBD1. CDR3 length equals 16 residues. The V and J ends lost 7 bases and 0 bases, in that order; junction bases with no gene match: 9. Germline V CDR1 and CDR2: MDHEN, SYDVKM. This CDR3 is CASIPSQGNSNQPQHF. DNA for the CDR3: TGTGCCAGCATCCCCTCACAGGGGAATAGCAATCAGCCCCAGCATTTT.

This sequence joins TRBV12-5 and TRBJ2-1, with 8 bases that match TRBD2. With 3 bases clipped from V and 5 bases from J, the junction kept 9 bases outside the gene matches. Looked up from germline, CDR1 is LGHNT and CDR2 is FRNRAP. This CDR3 is 16 amino acids long. CDR3 in amino acids: CASGFRAGVLDNEQFF. Written as DNA, the CDR3 is TGTGCTAGTGGTTTCCGAGCGGGGGTACTTGACAATGAGCAGTTCTTC.

The rearrangement uses TRBV20-1 and TRBJ2-1, with unresolved D. Looked up from germline, CDR1 is DFQATT and CDR2 is SNEGSKA (reference sequence). Trimming took 1 base from V and 7 from J, leaving 2 bases between them. The CDR3 is 10 amino acids. The CDR3 sequence: CSARANEQFF. CDR3 sequence (DNA): TGCAGTGCTAGAGCTAATGAGCAGTTCTTC.

The genes are TRBV18 and TRBJ1-2; 7 positions agree with TRBD1. Germline CDR1 KGHSH, CDR2 LQKENI. The ends lost 2 bases at V and 4 bases at J; junction bases unmatched: 1. There are 13 residues in the CDR3. CDR3 coding DNA: TGTGCCAGCTCACCATCAGGGGGCTATGGCTACACCTTC. It is translated as CASSPSGGYGYTF.

This clone was counted a single time. The chain combines TRBV5-1 with TRBJ1-2; D unresolved. The V end was cut by 0 bases, the J end by 4 bases, with 10 bases between. This CDR3 is 14 amino acids long. Per the germline V gene, CDR1 is SGHRS and CDR2 is YFSETQ. The CDR3 region has the DNA TGCGCCAGCAGCTTGGGCGATGCGATCTATGGCTACACCTTC. Translated, it gives CASSLGDAIYGYTF. The whole variable domain, remainder taken from reference TRBV5-1 and TRBJ1-2, is KAGVTQTPRYLIKTRGQQVTLSCSPISGHRSVSWYQQTPGQGLQFLFEYFSETQRNKGNFPGRFSGRQFSNSRSEMNVSTLELGDSALYLCASSLGDAIYGYTFGSGTRLTVV.

V and J are TRBV7-9 and TRBJ1-4, with 7 bases that match TRBD1. The CDR3 sequence is 16 residues long. CDR1 and CDR2 from the germline V gene are SEHNR and FQNEAQ (reference sequence). V lost 5 bases, J lost 4 bases, and 10 bases stayed unmatched. Here the CDR3 DNA reads TGTGCCAGCAGCCCGGGGTCCGGGACAGTTAATGAAAAACTGTTTTTT. Translating gives CASSPGSGTVNEKLFF.

The V and J genes are TRBV2 and TRBJ1-6; 7 bases are shared with TRBD1. CDR1 is SNHLY and CDR2 is FYNNEI in the germline V gene. The junction had 9 bases not matched to a gene; V was cut back by 1 base and J by 9 bases. The CDR3 consists of 16 residues. CDR3 DNA sequence: TGTGCCAGCAGTGAAGGGAGGGGGCTGAAGGGTTCACCCCTCCACTTT. This translates into CASSEGRGLKGSPLHF.

The V and J genes are TRBV5-1 and TRBJ2-1; 8 bases line up with TRBD2. Per germline, CDR1 SGHRS and CDR2 YFSETQ. Germline trimming cut 4 bases from V and 2 bases from J; bases unmatched to any gene: 8. The CDR3 has 16 residues. CDR3 nucleotides: TGCGCCAGCAGCGGTAAAGCGGGGGCAACCTACAATGAGCAGTTCTTC. It encodes CASSGKAGATYNEQFF.

V and J are TRBV5-6 and TRBJ2-5; D possibly corresponds to TRBD1 (6 bases). V was cut by 4 bases and J by 3 bases, with 19 bases left in between. Germline loops: CDR1 SGHDT, CDR2 YYEEEE. The CDR3 contains 16 residues. The CDR3 sequence is CASSLGDTNFKETQYF. The DNA for the CDR3 is TGTGCCAGCAGCCTGGGGGACACAAATTTCAAAGAGACCCAGTACTTC.

This rearrangement joins TRBV5-1 to TRBJ1-4; D might be TRBD1 (6 bases). V lost 4 bases to trimming and J lost 3 bases, with 10 bases between them. This CDR3 spans 14 amino acids. The germline V gene encodes CDR1 SGHRS and CDR2 YFSETQ. CDR3: CASSLGGPNEKLFF. The CDR3 DNA follows: TGCGCCAGCAGCCTCGGGGGGCCTAATGAAAAACTGTTTTTT.

This clone was detected a few times. This chain links TRBV7-9 with TRBJ2-1, with TRBD2 identical over 11 bases. Trimming removed 5 bases from V and 0 bases from J; junction bases left unmatched: 6. CDR1 SEHNR and CDR2 FQNEAQ come from the germline V gene (reference sequence). The CDR3 runs 17 residues. CDR3 in amino acids: CASSPRTSGSSYNEQFF. The CDR3 coding sequence is TGTGCCAGCAGCCCACGTACTAGCGGGAGCTCCTACAATGAGCAGTTCTTC.

The CDR3 bases are TGTGCCAGCAGCTTTGACAGGGTGAACACTGAAGCTTTCTTT. Its translation: CASSFDRVNTEAFF. The V and J genes are TRBV7-6 and TRBJ1-1; TRBD1 agrees at 7 bases. This CDR3 spans 14 amino acids. Germline values: CDR1 SGHVS, CDR2 FNYEAQ. The V and J ends lost 3 bases and 0 bases, in that order; junction bases with no gene match: 1.

This clone was recorded only once. This chain joins TRBV5-1 and TRBJ2-2, with 8 positions matching TRBD1. After removal of 2 bases from V and 7 bases from J, the junction contained 4 bases not matched to a gene. The CDR3 is made up of 14 amino acids. Looked up from germline, CDR1 is SGHRS and CDR2 is YFSETQ. The CDR3 nucleotides are TGCGCCAGCAGCTTCCAGGGGGCTGACGGGGAGCTGTTTTTT. Amino acids: CASSFQGADGELFF.

This clone occurred a few times. The chain couples TRBV30 to TRBJ1-1; 11 positions agree with TRBD1. The CDR3 is 13 amino acids. Trimming took 3 bases from V and 4 from J; bases not matched to a gene: 1. Per the germline V gene, CDR1 is GTSNPN and CDR2 is SVGIG (reference sequence). Here the CDR3 reads CAWSGQGATEAFF. The CDR3 DNA is TGTGCCTGGAGCGGACAGGGGGCCACTGAAGCTTTCTTT.

V and J are TRBV4-3 and TRBJ2-5; 12 nucleotides agree with TRBD2. V shed 1 base and J 5 bases; nucleotides not matched to a gene: 11. The V gene's germline CDR1 is LGHNA and CDR2 YSLEER. This CDR3 comprises 18 residues. CDR3: CASSQALTSGGVGETQYF. DNA of the CDR3: TGCGCCAGCAGCCAAGCCCTGACTAGCGGGGGAGTCGGGGAGACCCAGTACTTC.